These T cell receptor beta chains were read from a single sample in a study of early T cells in non-severe SARS-CoV-2 infection. TCRdb re-analysed the 5' RACE reads in MiXCR, keeping a single row per CDR3 protein. The sample shows tens of thousands of distinct CDR3 sequences, under 7.5% of them seen only once. The sample consisted of whole blood, taken at baseline. These receptors were collected from an adult who was a healthcare worker with PCR-confirmed SARS-CoV-2 infection or an uninfected control (not recorded which). Both conserved end residues are part of each CDR3. D genes are given only for firm matches. Some rows have no size entry. The others give once, few or many, or a class for an expanded clone.

V gene: TRBV3-1
J gene: TRBJ1-1
D gene: -
clone size: many
CDR3 DNA: TGTGCCAGCAGCCAAGTAATGGGGGGCACTGAAGCTTTCTTT
CDR3 protein: CASSQVMGGTEAFF

V gene: TRBV11-3
J gene: TRBJ2-1
D gene: TRBD2
clone size: many
CDR3 DNA: TGTGCCAGCAGCGCGGGAGGCACGAGGAGCTCCTACAATGAGCAGTTCTTC
CDR3 protein: CASSAGGTRSSYNEQFF

V gene: TRBV28
J gene: TRBJ1-2
D gene: TRBD1
clone size: few
CDR3 DNA: TGTGCCAGCAAACCCCCGGGACAGGGGGATGGCTACACCTTC
CDR3 protein: CASKPPGQGDGYTF

V gene: TRBV5-1
J gene: TRBJ2-2
D gene: TRBD1
clone size: many
CDR3 DNA: TGCGCCAGCAGCTTGTGGGGACAGGACACCGGGGAGCTGTTTTTT
CDR3 protein: CASSLWGQDTGELFF

V gene: TRBV3-1
J gene: TRBJ1-1
D gene: -
clone size: many
CDR3 DNA: TGTGCCGCGAGGGGGGGAACTGAAGCTTTCTTT
CDR3 protein: CAARGGTEAFF

V gene: TRBV6-5
J gene: TRBJ1-1
D gene: -
clone size: many
CDR3 DNA: TGTGCCAGCAGCCTCAGGGGAACTGAAGCTTTCTTT
CDR3 protein: CASSLRGTEAFF

V gene: TRBV20-1
J gene: TRBJ2-1
D gene: -
clone size: many
CDR3 DNA: TGCAGTGCTAGAGATCTCGGGACTTCAAATGAGCAGTTCTTC
CDR3 protein: CSARDLGTSNEQFF

V gene: TRBV9
J gene: TRBJ2-2
D gene: -
clone size: -
CDR3 DNA: TGTGCCAGCAGCGCACACGGGGACACACAGACCGGGGAGCTGTTTTTT
CDR3 protein: CASSAHGDTQTGELFF

V gene: TRBV20-1
J gene: TRBJ1-1
D gene: -
clone size: many
CDR3 DNA: TGCAGTGCTAGAGATAGGGGGACGAACACTGAAGCTTTCTTT
CDR3 protein: CSARDRGTNTEAFF

V gene: TRBV7-9
J gene: TRBJ1-3
D gene: TRBD1
clone size: many
CDR3 DNA: TGTGCCAGCAGCGCCGTGACAGGGGGCCGAAACACCATATATTTT
CDR3 protein: CASSAVTGGRNTIYF

V gene: TRBV5-1
J gene: TRBJ2-7
D gene: TRBD1
clone size: -
CDR3 DNA: TGCGCCAGCAGCTCCGGGACAGGGGTTAACGAGCAGTACTTC
CDR3 protein: CASSSGTGVNEQYF

V gene: TRBV18
J gene: TRBJ1-4
D gene: -
clone size: few
CDR3 DNA: TGTGCCAGCTCACCACCGGAGAAGGGAGGGGAAAAACTGTTTTTT
CDR3 protein: CASSPPEKGGEKLFF

V gene: TRBV9
J gene: TRBJ2-6
D gene: -
clone size: many
CDR3 DNA: TGTGCCAGCAGCGTAGGACCTGGCTCTGGGGCCAACGTCCTGACTTTC
CDR3 protein: CASSVGPGSGANVLTF

V gene: TRBV6-5
J gene: TRBJ1-5
D gene: -
clone size: few
CDR3 DNA: TGTGCCAGCAGTCGGGGGACCACAGGGAATCAGCCCCAGCATTTT
CDR3 protein: CASSRGTTGNQPQHF

V gene: TRBV29-1
J gene: TRBJ2-1
D gene: -
clone size: -
CDR3 DNA: TGCAGCGTTGCCCCTACCTACAATGAGCAGTTCTTC
CDR3 protein: CSVAPTYNEQFF

V gene: TRBV29-1
J gene: TRBJ2-7
D gene: -
clone size: many
CDR3 DNA: TGCAGCGTCCGAAAAAGGGGCTCCTACGAGCAGTACTTC
CDR3 protein: CSVRKRGSYEQYF

V gene: TRBV7-6
J gene: TRBJ2-5
D gene: -
clone size: many
CDR3 DNA: TGTGCCAGCAGCTCAAGGAGGGAGACCCAGTACTTC
CDR3 protein: CASSSRRETQYF

V gene: TRBV11-2
J gene: TRBJ2-6
D gene: -
clone size: many
CDR3 DNA: TGTGCCAGCAGCTTAGTTCCGTCCTCTGGGGCCAACGTCCTGACTTTC
CDR3 protein: CASSLVPSSGANVLTF

V gene: TRBV10-3
J gene: TRBJ2-3
D gene: -
clone size: -
CDR3 DNA: TGTGCCATCAGTGATCGGGGAACAGATACGCAGTATTTT
CDR3 protein: CAISDRGTDTQYF

V gene: TRBV20-1
J gene: TRBJ1-5
D gene: -
clone size: many
CDR3 DNA: TGCAGTGCTTCGACATCCCAACAGCCCCAGCATTTT
CDR3 protein: CSASTSQQPQHF

V gene: TRBV5-6
J gene: TRBJ2-3
D gene: -
clone size: many
CDR3 DNA: TGTGCCAGCAGCTTAATAGGGACTGGGGATACGCAGTATTTT
CDR3 protein: CASSLIGTGDTQYF

V gene: TRBV7-2
J gene: TRBJ1-6
D gene: -
clone size: many
CDR3 DNA: TGTGCCAGCAGCTCCAGTTCCTATAATTCACCCCTCCACTTT
CDR3 protein: CASSSSSYNSPLHF

V gene: TRBV7-9
J gene: TRBJ2-1
D gene: -
clone size: few
CDR3 DNA: TGTGCCAGCAGCTTAGGGGACGGGTACAATGAGCAGTTCTTC
CDR3 protein: CASSLGDGYNEQFF

V gene: TRBV7-9
J gene: TRBJ1-1
D gene: -
clone size: -
CDR3 DNA: TGTGCCAGCAGACCGGGGGGGAACACTGAAGCTTTCTTT
CDR3 protein: CASRPGGNTEAFF

V gene: TRBV7-2
J gene: TRBJ2-7
D gene: -
clone size: many
CDR3 DNA: TGTGCCAGCAGCTTCTCTCCCGTGAAGACCTACGAGCAGTACTTC
CDR3 protein: CASSFSPVKTYEQYF